Here is one TCR beta chain with its context. No antigen is known for it. The sample belongs to a study of cytomegalovirus exposure and HLA in healthy donors. Study outcomes and limitations: There were around 160 TCR beta chains listed as cytomegalovirus-associated. The only immune exposure information that was available was CMV serostatus.

The study ran its PCR with 60 Vbeta and 13 Jbeta primers. Authors' data handling: As a later analysis found, there were 70 million to 80 million unique TCR beta chains, of which roughly 11 million were shared. This table comes from immunoSEQ multiplex PCR, and its TCRdb copy is limited to in-frame clones, with some not included. The DNA was the basis for D and trimming; V, J and clone size are from that table. The sample yields 100,000 or so clones, about 80% seen once. Germline CDR1 is MDHEN and CDR2 is SYDVKM. CDR3 length: 15 amino acids. V was shortened by 3 bases and J by 5 bases, with 11 bases between the two germline ends.

What was sequenced was PBMCs. V and J are TRBV28 and TRBJ1-6, with TRBD1 as a possible D gene (5 bases). The source of this sequence is a female donor in good health and CMV-seronegative. The CDR3 is CASSFGDRNNSPLHF. CDR3 bases: TGTGCCAGCAGTTTTGGAGACAGAAATAATTCACCCCTCCACTTT. Together with reference TRBV28 and TRBJ1-6, the CDR3 gives the full variable domain: DVKVTQSSRYLVKRTGEKVFLECVQDMDHENMFWYRQDPGLGLRLIYFSYDVKMKEKGDIPEGYSVSREKKERFSLILESASTNQTSMYLCASSFGDRNNSPLHFGNGTRLTVT.